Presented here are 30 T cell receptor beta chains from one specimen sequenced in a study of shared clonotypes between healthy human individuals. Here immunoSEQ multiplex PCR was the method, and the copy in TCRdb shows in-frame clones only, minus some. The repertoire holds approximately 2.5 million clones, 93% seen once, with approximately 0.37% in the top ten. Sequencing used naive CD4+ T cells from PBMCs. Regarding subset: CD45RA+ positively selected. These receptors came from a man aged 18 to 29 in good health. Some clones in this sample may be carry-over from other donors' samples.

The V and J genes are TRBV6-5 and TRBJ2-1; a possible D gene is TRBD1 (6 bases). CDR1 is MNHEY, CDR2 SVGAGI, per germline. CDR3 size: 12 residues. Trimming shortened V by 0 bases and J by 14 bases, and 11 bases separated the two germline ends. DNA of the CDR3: TGTGCCAGCAGTTACTCGAGGGGACAAGAGTTCTTC. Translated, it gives CASSYSRGQEFF.

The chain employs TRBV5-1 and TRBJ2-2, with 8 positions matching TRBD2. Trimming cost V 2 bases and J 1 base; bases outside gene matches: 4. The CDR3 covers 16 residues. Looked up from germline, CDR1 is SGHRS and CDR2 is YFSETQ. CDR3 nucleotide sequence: TGCGCCAGCAGCTTAGGGACTAGTTGGAACACCGGGGAGCTGTTTTTT. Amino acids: CASSLGTSWNTGELFF.

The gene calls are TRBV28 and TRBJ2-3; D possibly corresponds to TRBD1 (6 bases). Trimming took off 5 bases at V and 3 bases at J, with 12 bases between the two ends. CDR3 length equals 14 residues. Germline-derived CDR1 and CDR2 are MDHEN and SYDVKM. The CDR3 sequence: CASSNPQGTDTQYF. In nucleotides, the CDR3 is TGTGCCAGCAGTAACCCACAGGGTACAGATACGCAGTATTTT.

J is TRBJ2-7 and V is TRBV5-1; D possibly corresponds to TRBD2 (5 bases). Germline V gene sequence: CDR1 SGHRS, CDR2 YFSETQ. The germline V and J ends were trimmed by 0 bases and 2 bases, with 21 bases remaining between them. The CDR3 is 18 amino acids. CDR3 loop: CASSLAPPSGKVTYEQYF. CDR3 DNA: TGCGCCAGCAGCTTGGCCCCACCCAGCGGCAAAGTAACCTACGAGCAGTACTTC.

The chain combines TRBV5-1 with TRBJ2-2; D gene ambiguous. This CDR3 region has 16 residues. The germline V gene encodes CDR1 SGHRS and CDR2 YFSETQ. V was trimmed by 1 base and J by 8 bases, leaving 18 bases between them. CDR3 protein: CASSLINHLSSGELFF. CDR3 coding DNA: TGCGCCAGCAGCTTGATTAACCACCTAAGTTCGGGGGAGCTGTTTTTT.

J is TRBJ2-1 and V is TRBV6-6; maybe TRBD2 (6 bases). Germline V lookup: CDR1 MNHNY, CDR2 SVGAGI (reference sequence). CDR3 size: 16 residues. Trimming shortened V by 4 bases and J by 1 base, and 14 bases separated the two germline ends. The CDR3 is CASSLGRAGSYNEQFF. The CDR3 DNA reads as TGTGCCAGCAGTTTGGGCCGCGCGGGATCCTACAATGAGCAGTTCTTC.

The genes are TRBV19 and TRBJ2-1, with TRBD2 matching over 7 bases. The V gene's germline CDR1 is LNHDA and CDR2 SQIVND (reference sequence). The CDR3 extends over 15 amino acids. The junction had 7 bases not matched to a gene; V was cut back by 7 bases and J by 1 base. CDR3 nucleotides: TGTGCCAGTACCACCCCTAGCGGATCCTACAATGAGCAGTTCTTC. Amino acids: CASTTPSGSYNEQFF.

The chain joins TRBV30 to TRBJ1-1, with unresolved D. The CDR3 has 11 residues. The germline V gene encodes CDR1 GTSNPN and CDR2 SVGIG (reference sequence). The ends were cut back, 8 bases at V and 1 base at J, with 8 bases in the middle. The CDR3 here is CAGGENTEAFF. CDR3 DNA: TGTGCCGGCGGTGAGAACACTGAAGCTTTCTTT.

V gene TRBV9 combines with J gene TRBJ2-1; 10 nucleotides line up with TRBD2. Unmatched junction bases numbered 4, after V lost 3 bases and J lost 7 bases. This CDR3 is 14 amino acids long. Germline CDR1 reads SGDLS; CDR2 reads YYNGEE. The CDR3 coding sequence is TGTGCCAGCAGCGGAGGACTAGCGGTGAATGAGCAGTTCTTC. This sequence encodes CASSGGLAVNEQFF.

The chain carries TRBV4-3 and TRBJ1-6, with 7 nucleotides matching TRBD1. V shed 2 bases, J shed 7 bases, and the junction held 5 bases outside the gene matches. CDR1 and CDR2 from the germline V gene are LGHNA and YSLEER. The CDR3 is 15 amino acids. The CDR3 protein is CASSQPGQRNSPLHF. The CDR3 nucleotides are TGCGCCAGCAGCCAACCGGGACAGCGAAATTCACCCCTCCACTTT.

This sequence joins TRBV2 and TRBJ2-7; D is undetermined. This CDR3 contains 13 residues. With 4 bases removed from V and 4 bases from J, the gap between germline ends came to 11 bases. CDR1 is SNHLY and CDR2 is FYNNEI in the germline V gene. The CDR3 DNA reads TGTGCCAGCAGTGTCGGATTCCCTTACGAGCAGTACTTC. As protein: CASSVGFPYEQYF.

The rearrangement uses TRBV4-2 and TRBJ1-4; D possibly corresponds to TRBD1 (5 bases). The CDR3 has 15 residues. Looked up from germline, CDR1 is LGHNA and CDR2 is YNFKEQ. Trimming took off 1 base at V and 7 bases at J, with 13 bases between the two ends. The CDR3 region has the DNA TGTGCCAGCAGCCAAGCGGGCCAGGGAGGTGAAAAACTGTTTTTT. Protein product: CASSQAGQGGEKLFF.

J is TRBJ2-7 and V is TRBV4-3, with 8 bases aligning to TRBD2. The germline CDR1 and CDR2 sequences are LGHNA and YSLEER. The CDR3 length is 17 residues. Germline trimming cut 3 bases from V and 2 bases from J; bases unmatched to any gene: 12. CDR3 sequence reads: CASSQDVLAGVTYEQYF. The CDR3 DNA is TGCGCCAGCAGCCAGGATGTTCTAGCGGGCGTCACCTACGAGCAGTACTTC.

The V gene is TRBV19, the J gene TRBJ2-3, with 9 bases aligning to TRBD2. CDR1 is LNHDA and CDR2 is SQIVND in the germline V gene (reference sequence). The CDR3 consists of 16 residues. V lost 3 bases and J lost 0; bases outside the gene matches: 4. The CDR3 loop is CASSMGLATSTDTQYF. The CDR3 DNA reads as TGTGCCAGTAGTATGGGACTAGCAACTAGCACAGATACGCAGTATTTT.

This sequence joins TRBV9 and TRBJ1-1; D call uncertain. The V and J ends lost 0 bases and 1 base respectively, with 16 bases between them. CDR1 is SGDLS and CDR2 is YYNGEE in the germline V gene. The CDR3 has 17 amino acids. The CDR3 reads CASSVAPTGRKNTEAFF. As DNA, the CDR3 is TGTGCCAGCAGCGTAGCCCCGACCGGGCGCAAGAACACTGAAGCTTTCTTT.

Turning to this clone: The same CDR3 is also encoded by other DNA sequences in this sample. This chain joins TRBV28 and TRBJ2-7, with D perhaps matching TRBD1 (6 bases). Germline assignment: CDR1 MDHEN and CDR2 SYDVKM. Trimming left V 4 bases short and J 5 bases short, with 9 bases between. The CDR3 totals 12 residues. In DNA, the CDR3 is TGTGCCAGCAGTTCTTACAGGGACGAGCAGTACTTC. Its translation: CASSSYRDEQYF.

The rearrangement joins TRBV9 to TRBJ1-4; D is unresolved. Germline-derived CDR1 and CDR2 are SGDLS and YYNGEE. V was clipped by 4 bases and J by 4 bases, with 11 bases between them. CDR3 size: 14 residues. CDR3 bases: TGTGCCAGCAGCCCCGGGCCTCATAATGAAAAACTGTTTTTT. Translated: CASSPGPHNEKLFF.

The CDR3 DNA is TGCGCCAGTAAGCAGGAGGGCGGGAGGGTGATCAATGAGCAGTTCTTC. Translated: CASKQEGGRVINEQFF. The chain joins TRBV5-1 to TRBJ2-1; 9 bases align to TRBD2. In germline, CDR1 is SGHRS, CDR2 YFSETQ. The ends lost 8 bases at V and 6 bases at J; junction bases unmatched: 15. The CDR3 sequence is 16 residues long.

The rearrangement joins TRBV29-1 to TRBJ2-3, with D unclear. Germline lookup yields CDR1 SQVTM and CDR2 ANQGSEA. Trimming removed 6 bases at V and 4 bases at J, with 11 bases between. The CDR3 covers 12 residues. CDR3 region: CSVTASADTQYF. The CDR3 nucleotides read TGCAGCGTGACGGCGTCCGCAGATACGCAGTATTTT.

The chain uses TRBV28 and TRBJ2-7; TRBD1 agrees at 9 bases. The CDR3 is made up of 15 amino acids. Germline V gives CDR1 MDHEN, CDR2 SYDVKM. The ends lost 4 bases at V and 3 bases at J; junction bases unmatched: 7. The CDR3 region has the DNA TGTGCCAGCAGTTCCCCCGGGACAGGGATCTACGAGCAGTACTTC. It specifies CASSSPGTGIYEQYF.

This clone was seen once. The CDR3 nucleotides are TGTGCCAGCAGCAAGGGTACATACGACTATGGCTACACCTTC. Its translation is CASSKGTYDYGYTF. The chain links TRBV5-6 to TRBJ1-2; D is uncertain. The CDR3 spans 14 residues. The germline V and J ends were trimmed by 4 bases and 3 bases, with 13 bases remaining between them. Germline CDR1 reads SGHDT; CDR2 reads YYEEEE.

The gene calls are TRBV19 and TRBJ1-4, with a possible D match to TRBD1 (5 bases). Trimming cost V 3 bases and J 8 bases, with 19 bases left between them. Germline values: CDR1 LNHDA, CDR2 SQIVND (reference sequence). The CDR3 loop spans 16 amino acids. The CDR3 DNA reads TGTGCCAGTAGTATGAGTAGGAGGGGCGCAGAGGAAAAACTGTTTTTT. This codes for CASSMSRRGAEEKLFF.

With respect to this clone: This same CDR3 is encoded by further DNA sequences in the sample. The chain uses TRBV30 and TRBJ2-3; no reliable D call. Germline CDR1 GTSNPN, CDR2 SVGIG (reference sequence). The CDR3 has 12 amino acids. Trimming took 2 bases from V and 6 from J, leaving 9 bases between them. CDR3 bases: TGTGCCTGGAGTAAGGGAACTGATACGCAGTATTTT. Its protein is CAWSKGTDTQYF.

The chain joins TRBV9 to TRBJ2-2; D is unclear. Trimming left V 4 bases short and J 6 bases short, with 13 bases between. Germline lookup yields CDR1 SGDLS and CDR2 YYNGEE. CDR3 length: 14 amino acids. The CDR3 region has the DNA TGTGCCAGCAGCCCCTCGCGTCACCCCGGGGAGCTGTTTTTT. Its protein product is CASSPSRHPGELFF.

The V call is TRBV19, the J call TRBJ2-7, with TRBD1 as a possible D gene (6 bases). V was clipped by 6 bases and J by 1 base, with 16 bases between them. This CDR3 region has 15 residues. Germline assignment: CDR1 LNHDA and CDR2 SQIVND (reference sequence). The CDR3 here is CASRRLSGASYEQYF. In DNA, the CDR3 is TGTGCCAGTAGGAGGTTGTCAGGGGCTTCCTACGAGCAGTACTTC. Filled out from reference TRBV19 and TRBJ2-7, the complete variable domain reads DGGITQSPKYLFRKEGQNVTLSCEQNLNHDAMYWYRQDPGQGLRLIYYSQIVNDFQKGDIAEGYSVSREKKESFPLTVTSAQKNPTAFYLCASRRLSGASYEQYFGPGTRLTVT.

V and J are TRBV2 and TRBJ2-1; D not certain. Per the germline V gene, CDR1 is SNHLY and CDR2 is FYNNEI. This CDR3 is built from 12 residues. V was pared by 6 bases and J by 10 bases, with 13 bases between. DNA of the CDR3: TGTGCCAGCAGAGAGTCTTTGGGGGAGCAGTTCTTC. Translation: CASRESLGEQFF.

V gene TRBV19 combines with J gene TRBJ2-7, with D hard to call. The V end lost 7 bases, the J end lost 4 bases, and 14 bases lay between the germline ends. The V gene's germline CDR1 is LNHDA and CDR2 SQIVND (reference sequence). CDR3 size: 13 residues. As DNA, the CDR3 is TGTGCCAGTAAGAAGGAAGAAGGGTACGAGCAGTACTTC. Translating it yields CASKKEEGYEQYF.

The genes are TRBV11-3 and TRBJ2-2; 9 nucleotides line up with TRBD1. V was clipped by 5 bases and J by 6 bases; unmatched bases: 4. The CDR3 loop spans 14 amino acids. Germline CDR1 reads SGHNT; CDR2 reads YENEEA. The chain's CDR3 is CASSRGQGSGELFF. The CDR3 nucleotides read TGTGCCAGCAGCCGTGGACAGGGGTCCGGGGAGCTGTTTTTT.

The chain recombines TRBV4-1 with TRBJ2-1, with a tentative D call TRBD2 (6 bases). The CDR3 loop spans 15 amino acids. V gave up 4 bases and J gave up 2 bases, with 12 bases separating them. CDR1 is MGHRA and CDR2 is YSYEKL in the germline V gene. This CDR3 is CASSRTAGTYNEQFF. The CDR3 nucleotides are TGCGCCAGCAGCCGAACGGCGGGAACCTACAATGAGCAGTTCTTC.

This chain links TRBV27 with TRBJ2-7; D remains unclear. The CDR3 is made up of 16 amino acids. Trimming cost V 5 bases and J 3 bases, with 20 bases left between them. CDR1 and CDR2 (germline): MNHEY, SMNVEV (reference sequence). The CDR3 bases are TGTGCCAGCAGTCCCTCGGGTGTAGGTTGGGACTACGAGCAGTACTTC. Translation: CASSPSGVGWDYEQYF.